This T cell receptor beta chain was sequenced during a study of T cell responses to AZD1222 COVID-19 vaccine (dated by TCRdb to the early 2020s). The study in broad terms: AZD1222 recipients with second doses at about 4 weeks or about 12 weeks were pooled, because spike-specific TCR depth and breadth did not differ between schedules. A total of around 240 trial participants underwent TCR sequencing, of whom nearly 210 received two doses of AZD1222 and 26 received two doses of the MenACWY control vaccine. Enrollment into the trials was organized by age into subgroups of 18-55, 56-69 and 70-plus years, and those subgroups contained about 160, 30 and 59 TCR-sequenced participants, respectively.

In regard to this clone: What antigen it recognizes has not been identified. One base away there is no much larger clone; base qualities are not given.

Beyond this particular receptor, the publication reports: After two AZD1222 doses, both the breadth and the depth of spike-specific TCRs were significantly higher than at day 0 and than in MenACWY recipients. Epitopes outside the regions mutated in the B.1.351 and B.1.1.7 variants were reportedly recognized by nearly half of the unique spike-specific TCRs. CD4 TCRs associated with the vaccine covered the entire spike protein, and the dominant responses were in regions 160-218 and 743-854. Most participants were white British and females outnumbered males, and the authors suggested that clonal diversity may have been underestimated. Because no day 14 peak-response samples were available, repertoires were characterized only after the peak T cell response. In the small 56-69-year group, the increase in depth fell short of significance, most likely because of low power. Conclusions about previously exposed vaccinees are limited because only a handful of AZD1222 recipients were SARS-CoV-2 seropositive at baseline.

The CDR3 regions of human TCRbeta chains were analyzed by immunosequencing. Processing in the source paper ran as follows. Repertoire TCRs were checked for matches against a reference library of SARS-CoV-2-specific TCRs that had been generated using the MIRA antigen-specificity platform. Breadth was defined as the fraction of unique TCRs that were SARS-CoV-2-associated, and depth was defined as the fraction of total T cells that were SARS-CoV-2-associated. Using the MIRA data, each spike-specific TCR was assigned both to the spike region to which the TCR was reactive and to a CD4 or CD8 class. Log10-transformed breadth and depth values were compared by one-way ANOVA with Sidak's multiple comparisons tests. The table was pulled from immuneACCESS by TCRdb, which kept in-frame rearrangements only. Such tables lose some clones; where checked, under half of the loss comes from unresolved V genes, and the rest has no known cause. V, J and clone size were drawn from that table, and D and trimming were deduced from the DNA. The sample includes some 120,000 clones, with 90% observed a single time. Jointly, the top ten make up roughly 7.8% of the sample.

The sample's time point, from its label and the paper: baseline before first vaccination. Vaccinee samples came from UK trials COV001 and COV002, including a single-blind randomized controlled phase 2/3 trial of AZD1222 (ChAdOx1 nCoV-19) in healthy adults. For TCRbeta chain sequencing, PBMC samples from trial participants were taken at day 0 and at day 28 after the second dose. Trimming takes 3 bases off V and 4 bases off J; junction bases not matched to a gene: 9. The CDR3 runs 16 amino acids, cysteine and phenylalanine included. Only the CDR3 portion is preserved as DNA: 48 bases, with reading frame beginning at the first base. Reading the germline V gene (reference sequence) gives CDR1 LNHDA and CDR2 SQIVND.

The chain is assembled from TRBV19 and TRBJ2-3, with 8 bases matching TRBD2. The source of this sequence is an adult in good health. The sample in question was peripheral blood, obtained on day 0 of AZD1222 vaccination. The sequence in DNA is TGTGCCAGTAGTATGAAGGCGGGGGGTTTGCCAGATACGCAGTATTTT. This yields the protein CASSMKAGGLPDTQYF.